These 24 T cell receptor beta chains originate from one sample sequenced in a study of blood T cell repertoires in COVID-19. Repertoires were generated with immunoSEQ multiplex PCR, while TCRdb's copy carries only in-frame clones and drops some. The sample records about 150,000 clones, around 92% being singletons. Sequencing was carried out using peripheral blood. The receptors stem from a man between 60 and 70 years old with acute or convalescent COVID-19.

The chain combines TRBV4-1 with TRBJ1-5; D remains unclear. Per the germline V gene, CDR1 is MGHRA and CDR2 is YSYEKL. There are 14 residues in the CDR3. Deletions cut 1 base from V and 7 bases from J, with 11 bases between. CDR3: CASSQAGNHQPQHF. The DNA for the CDR3 is TGCGCCAGCAGCCAAGCCGGTAACCACCAGCCCCAGCATTTT.

The rearrangement links TRBV6-5 to TRBJ1-2; 10 bases map to TRBD1. Unmatched junction bases numbered 4, after V lost 5 bases and J lost 4 bases. This CDR3 has 14 amino acids. Germline-derived CDR1 and CDR2 are MNHEY and SVGAGI. For the CDR3, the DNA is TGTGCCAGCAGTCGGACAGGGGGTGGCTATGGCTACACCTTC. Translating it yields CASSRTGGGYGYTF.

V and J are TRBV19 and TRBJ2-7; D possibly corresponds to TRBD1 (6 bases). This CDR3 contains 15 residues. Germline CDR1 reads LNHDA; CDR2 reads SQIVND (reference sequence). The V end lost 6 bases, the J end lost 0 bases, and 15 bases lay between the germline ends. The CDR3 loop is CASSRDISSSYEQYF. DNA of the CDR3: TGTGCCAGTAGCCGGGACATCAGCAGCTCCTACGAGCAGTACTTC.

In DNA form, the CDR3 reads TGTGCCAGCAGCTTACAGGGCCCTGGCGAGCAGTACTTC. Translated, it gives CASSLQGPGEQYF. The rearrangement links TRBV7-2 to TRBJ2-7, with D possibly matching TRBD1 (5 bases). CDR3 length equals 13 residues. Germline V CDR1 and CDR2: SGHTA, FQGNSA. Trimming took off 2 bases at V and 6 bases at J, with 11 bases between the two ends.

The genes are TRBV20-1 and TRBJ1-2, with a weak D call TRBD1 (5 bases). Trimming took off 0 bases at V and 8 bases at J, with 7 bases between the two ends. Germline CDR1 is DFQATT and CDR2 is SNEGSKA (reference sequence). The CDR3 covers 11 residues. In nucleotides, the CDR3 is TGCAGTGCTAGAGATCGGGGGGGCTACACCTTC. Translated, it gives CSARDRGGYTF.

The chain combines TRBV5-1 with TRBJ2-3; TRBD2 matches 12 bases. The CDR3 spans 15 residues. J was trimmed by 7 bases and V by 0 bases; bases with no gene match: 3. Germline values: CDR1 SGHRS, CDR2 YFSETQ. CDR3 residues: CASSLVTSGGYTQYF. CDR3 nucleotides: TGCGCCAGCAGCTTGGTTACTAGCGGGGGGTATACGCAGTATTTT.

The chain recombines TRBV20-1 with TRBJ1-5; D possibly corresponds to TRBD1 (6 bases). The CDR3 loop spans 14 amino acids. CDR1 DFQATT and CDR2 SNEGSKA come from the germline V gene (reference sequence). V lost 3 bases and J 6 bases, leaving 15 bases between the germline ends. In DNA, the CDR3 is TGCAGTGCTAGTGAGGTTACAGGGAGTCAGCCCCAGCATTTT. Amino acids: CSASEVTGSQPQHF.

This chain links TRBV5-1 with TRBJ1-1; 10 bases are a match to TRBD1. This CDR3 region has 14 residues. After removal of 3 bases from V and 4 bases from J, the junction contained 3 bases not matched to a gene. The germline gives CDR1 SGHRS, CDR2 YFSETQ. The CDR3 DNA follows: TGCGCCAGCAGCTCGGGACAGGGGAGCACTGAAGCTTTCTTT. Encoded protein: CASSSGQGSTEAFF.

This clone was seen a single time. The chain is built from TRBV2 and TRBJ2-1, with a weak D call TRBD1 (5 bases). CDR3 length: 14 amino acids. V lost 4 bases and J lost 7, with 14 bases in between. Germline V lookup: CDR1 SNHLY, CDR2 FYNNEI. The CDR3 DNA follows: TGTGCCAGCAGTGTTGGGGCAGGGAAAAATGAGCAGTTCTTC. As protein: CASSVGAGKNEQFF.

V usage is TRBV3-1 (or the pseudogene TRBV3-2) and J usage is TRBJ2-5; no definite D call. Germline values: CDR1 LGHDT, CDR2 YNNKEL (reference sequence). The CDR3 consists of 13 residues. V lost 4 bases and J lost 6, with 12 bases in between. The CDR3 here is CASSRMTWKTQYF. The CDR3 DNA is TGTGCCAGCAGCCGCATGACTTGGAAGACCCAGTACTTC.

The chain joins TRBV19 to TRBJ2-3; D is undetermined. The germline CDR1 and CDR2 sequences are LNHDA and SQIVND (reference sequence). The V and J ends lost 3 bases and 0 bases respectively, with 10 bases between them. The CDR3 contains 15 residues. This CDR3 reads CASSITVSSTDTQYF. CDR3 nucleotides: TGTGCCAGTAGTATTACAGTCTCGAGCACAGATACGCAGTATTTT.

The rearrangement joins TRBV21-1 to TRBJ1-1; TRBD1, as called in the table, went unchecked against the DNA. TRBV21-1 is tagged as a pseudogene. This CDR3 contains 14 residues. The CDR3 loop is CASSKAQGNTEAFF. In nucleotides, the CDR3 is TGTGCCAGCAGCAAAGCTCAGGGGAACACTGAAGCTTTCTTT.

This rearrangement joins TRBV7-2 to TRBJ2-7; D may be TRBD2 (6 bases). Germline V gene data show CDR1 as SGHTA and CDR2 as FQGNSA. CDR3 length: 17 amino acids. V gave up 5 bases and J gave up 5 bases, with 25 bases separating them. The CDR3 loop reads CASSGEAIGRPADEQYF. The CDR3 nucleotides are TGTGCCAGCAGCGGGGAGGCAATCGGCAGGCCCGCGGACGAGCAGTACTTC. Supplemented by reference TRBV7-2 and TRBJ2-7, the full variable domain reads GAGVSQSPSNKVTEKGKDVELRCDPISGHTALYWYRQSLGQGLEFLIYFQGNSAPDKSGLPSDRFSAERTGGSVSTLTIQRTQQEDSAVYLCASSGEAIGRPADEQYFGPGTRLTVT.

In the case of this clone: This same CDR3 is encoded by further DNA sequences in the sample. J is TRBJ1-4 and V is TRBV5-1; D gene uncertain. This CDR3 is 14 amino acids long. CDR1 and CDR2 (germline): SGHRS, YFSETQ. With 1 base removed from V and 0 bases from J, the gap between germline ends came to 4 bases. Here the CDR3 DNA reads TGCGCCAGCAGCTTGTCGGCAACTAATGAAAAACTGTTTTTT. This gives the protein CASSLSATNEKLFF.

This chain connects TRBV6-5 to TRBJ1-4; D is unresolved. Per the germline V gene, CDR1 is MNHEY and CDR2 is SVGAGI. The CDR3 has 15 residues. The ends were cut back, 0 bases at V and 1 base at J, with 6 bases in the middle. In nucleotides, the CDR3 is TGTGCCAGCAGTTACTCTAGCAAAACTAATGAAAAACTGTTTTTT. This translates into CASSYSSKTNEKLFF.

This chain connects TRBV14 to TRBJ1-2, with TRBD1 matching 9 bases. J was trimmed by 1 base and V by 2 bases; bases with no gene match: 2. CDR1 and CDR2 (germline): SGHDN, FVKESK. The CDR3 loop spans 15 amino acids. The CDR3 loop is CASSQRQGVNYGYTF. In DNA form, the CDR3 reads TGTGCCAGCAGCCAAAGACAGGGGGTTAACTATGGCTACACCTTC.

V and J are TRBV7-9 and TRBJ1-4, with D possibly TRBD1 on 5 matching bases. The germline CDR1 and CDR2 sequences are SEHNR and FQNEAQ (reference sequence). The CDR3 extends over 15 amino acids. With 0 bases removed from V and 7 bases from J, the gap between germline ends came to 12 bases. The CDR3 loop is CASSLAGGLGEKLFF. In nucleotides, the CDR3 is TGTGCCAGCAGCTTAGCCGGGGGATTAGGTGAAAAACTGTTTTTT.

The CDR3 DNA follows: TGTGCCAGCAGTTACAGCAGGGGCACTGAAGCTTTCTTT. This codes for CASSYSRGTEAFF. The chain couples TRBV6-5 to TRBJ1-1; weak D call: TRBD1 (6 bases). CDR1 is MNHEY, CDR2 SVGAGI, per germline. CDR3 length equals 13 residues. The germline V and J ends were trimmed by 2 bases and 4 bases, with 8 bases remaining between them.

This chain connects TRBV11-2 to TRBJ2-7, with 8 bases aligning to TRBD2. Germline lookup yields CDR1 SGHAT and CDR2 FQNNGV. The V and J ends lost 1 base and 2 bases, in that order; junction bases with no gene match: 1. CDR3 length: 14 residues. The CDR3 loop is CASSLAGGTYEQYF. In DNA, the CDR3 is TGTGCCAGCAGCTTAGCGGGGGGGACCTACGAGCAGTACTTC. Based on the CDR3 plus reference TRBV11-2 and TRBJ2-7, the full variable domain is EAGVAQSPRYKIIEKRQSVAFWCNPISGHATLYWYQQILGQGPKLLIQFQNNGVVDDSQLPKDRFSAERLKGVDSTLKIQPAKLEDSAVYLCASSLAGGTYEQYFGPGTRLTVT.

This sequence joins TRBV27 and TRBJ1-6; D is unclear. V lost 6 bases to trimming and J lost 8 bases, with 20 bases between them. The CDR3 loop spans 16 amino acids. Germline CDR1 reads MNHEY; CDR2 reads SMNVEV (reference sequence). The CDR3 region has the DNA TGTGCCAGCAGCACCCTGTCCGGTCCAGGATATTCACCCCTCCACTTT. This sequence encodes CASSTLSGPGYSPLHF.

The V and J genes are TRBV7-3 and TRBJ1-1; D not certain. CDR1 is SGHTA, CDR2 FQGTGA, per germline. Trimming pared 2 bases from V and 3 bases from J, leaving 7 bases between. This CDR3 is 13 amino acids long. This chain's CDR3 is CASSLSVDTEAFF. The CDR3 nucleotides read TGTGCCAGCAGCTTATCCGTAGACACTGAAGCTTTCTTT.

The chain combines TRBV5-4 with TRBJ2-7, with TRBD1 as a possible D gene (5 bases). The CDR3 spans 13 residues. V dropped 4 bases and J dropped 6 bases, with 14 bases sitting between them. The germline V gene has CDR1 SGHNT and CDR2 YYREEE (reference sequence). The CDR3 protein is CASSTDTVREQYF. CDR3 sequence (DNA): TGTGCCAGCAGCACGGACACTGTCCGCGAGCAGTACTTC.

The chain employs TRBV5-4 and TRBJ1-2; D possibly corresponds to TRBD1 (5 bases). Between the trimmed V and J ends, which lost 4 bases and 0 bases, there was a span of 7 bases. The CDR3 length is 13 residues. CDR1 is SGHNT and CDR2 is YYREEE in the germline V gene (reference sequence). CDR3 region: CASSRGSNYGYTF. Here the CDR3 DNA reads TGTGCCAGCAGCAGGGGATCTAACTATGGCTACACCTTC.

The chain links TRBV7-2 to TRBJ2-1, with 7 bases matching TRBD1. The CDR3 contains 16 residues. Germline trimming cut 1 base from V and 7 bases from J; bases unmatched to any gene: 10. Germline assignment: CDR1 SGHTA and CDR2 FQGNSA. The CDR3 sequence: CASSLVPGTARNEQFF. For the CDR3, the DNA is TGTGCCAGCAGCTTAGTACCCGGGACAGCGAGAAATGAGCAGTTCTTC.